Given below is one T cell receptor beta chain in context. Its antigen is still unknown. Germline loops: CDR1 KGHDR, CDR2 SFDVKD. The CDR3 is 15 amino acids. V dropped 0 bases and J dropped 3; count of bases not matched to a gene: 2. The sample comes from a study of T cell responses to AZD1222 COVID-19 vaccine. Study-level points and caveats: Spike regions recognized by vaccine-associated CD4 TCRs spanned the protein, led by 160-218 and 743-854. Among the donors, most were white British and more were female, and clonal diversity was possibly underestimated.

Produced via immunoSEQ multiplex PCR; TCRdb's table is partial and in-frame only. The table has almost 35,000 clones, 70% to 90% seen once. Material: peripheral blood, obtained on day 0 of AZD1222 vaccination. This receptor was obtained from an adult in good health. The chain carries TRBV24-1 and TRBJ2-7; TRBD1 matches at 9 bases. CDR3 nucleotide sequence: TGTGCCACCAGTGATTTGAGGACAGGGGTCTACGAGCAGTACTTC. Its protein product is CATSDLRTGVYEQYF.